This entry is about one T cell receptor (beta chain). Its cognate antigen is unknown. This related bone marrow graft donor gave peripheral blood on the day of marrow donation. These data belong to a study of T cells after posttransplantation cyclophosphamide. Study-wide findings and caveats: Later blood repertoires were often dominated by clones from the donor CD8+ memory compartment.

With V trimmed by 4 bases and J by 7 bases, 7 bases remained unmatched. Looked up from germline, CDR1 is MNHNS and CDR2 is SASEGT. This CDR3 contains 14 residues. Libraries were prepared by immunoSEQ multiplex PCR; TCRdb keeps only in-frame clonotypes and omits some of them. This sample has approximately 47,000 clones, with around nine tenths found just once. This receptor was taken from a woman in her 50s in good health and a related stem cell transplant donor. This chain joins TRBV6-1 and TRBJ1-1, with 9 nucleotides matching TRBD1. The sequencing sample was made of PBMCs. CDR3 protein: CASSVNRGLDEAFF. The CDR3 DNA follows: TGTGCCAGCAGTGTGAACAGGGGGCTGGATGAAGCTTTCTTT.